A single sample is the source of the 6 T cell receptor beta chains below, sequenced in a study of cytomegalovirus exposure and HLA in healthy donors. PCR used 60 Vbeta primers and 13 Jbeta primers. Here immunoSEQ multiplex PCR was the method, and the copy in TCRdb shows in-frame clones only, minus some. The table lists 150,000 or so clones, 70% to 90% of them singletons, with roughly 5.5% in the top ten. Material: PBMCs. The receptor source for this set is a woman in her forties in good health and CMV-seropositive.

This clone was picked up a small number of times. The chain combines TRBV11-3 with TRBJ1-2, with TRBD1 as a possible D gene (5 bases). The V gene's germline CDR1 is SGHNT and CDR2 YENEEA. Trimming pared 8 bases from V and 4 bases from J, leaving 11 bases between. The CDR3 loop spans 12 amino acids. The CDR3 region is CASRGTLYGYTF. The CDR3 coding sequence is TGTGCCAGCCGGGGGACCCTCTATGGCTACACCTTC.

This clone was observed a handful of times. This chain uses TRBV5-6 with TRBJ2-5, with 7 bases lining up with TRBD2. Germline V CDR1 and CDR2: SGHDT, YYEEEE. The length of the CDR3 is 15 residues. Germline trimming cut 0 bases from V and 5 bases from J; bases unmatched to any gene: 7. The CDR3 nucleotides read TGTGCCAGCAGCTTGGCAGACCTGGGGGGGGAGACCCAGTACTTC. It encodes CASSLADLGGETQYF.

The rearrangement joins TRBV6-6 to TRBJ1-1, with D possibly matching TRBD1 (6 bases). Germline V gives CDR1 MNHNY, CDR2 SVGAGI (reference sequence). V was cut by 0 bases and J by 6 bases, with 11 bases left in between. CDR3 size: 14 residues. CDR3 sequence (DNA): TGTGCCAGCAGTTACTCAACAGGGTTATCTGAAGCTTTCTTT. Translating gives CASSYSTGLSEAFF.

This clone was seen a few times. The chain employs TRBV7-9 and TRBJ2-3; 7 positions match TRBD2. CDR1 is SEHNR, CDR2 FQNEAQ, per germline (reference sequence). J was trimmed by 2 bases and V by 5 bases; bases with no gene match: 4. The CDR3 length is 14 residues. The DNA of the CDR3 is TGTGCCAGCAGCCAGGGACTAACCACAGATACGCAGTATTTT. Translation gives CASSQGLTTDTQYF.

J is TRBJ1-2 and V is TRBV27; 8 nucleotides match TRBD1. The CDR3 spans 13 residues. Losses at the gene ends were 5 bases for V and 8 bases for J; bases not matched to a gene: 7. CDR1 is MNHEY and CDR2 is SMNVEV in the germline V gene (reference sequence). The CDR3 loop reads CASSGQGAGGYTF. CDR3 bases: TGTGCCAGCAGTGGGCAGGGGGCAGGGGGCTACACCTTC.

The V gene is TRBV19, the J gene TRBJ2-1; D unresolved. CDR3 length: 12 residues. Germline lookup yields CDR1 LNHDA and CDR2 SQIVND (reference sequence). V was cut by 2 bases and J by 8 bases, with 7 bases left in between. CDR3 in DNA: TGTGCCAGTAGTATACGGAGTCATGAGCAGTTCTTC. Translation: CASSIRSHEQFF.